This TCR beta chain was recovered during a study of post-analysis software for immune sequencing data. Study at large: Disease courses included relapsing-remitting, secondary progressive and progressive-relapsing multiple sclerosis.

Germline V gene lookup returns CDR1 SEHNR and CDR2 FQNEAQ (reference sequence). The CDR3 is made up of 14 amino acids. V was pared by 5 bases and J by 5 bases, with 13 bases between. Comments on this clonotype: Antigen specificity is unknown.

Unique molecular identifiers featured in each of the TCR beta cDNA libraries. TCRdb called the PCR reads again in MiXCR, with one record for every CDR3 protein. The sample has 600,000 to 750,000 distinct CDR3 sequences; approximately 60% are singletons. The study's findings and limits: Compared with controls, patients had more of about 5 TRBV segments, including TRBV5-6, TRBV5-1 and TRBV20-1. Diversity measured as normalized Chao1 was significantly lower in multiple sclerosis patients than in controls.

The origin of this receptor is a girl under 10 years old with multiple sclerosis. This sequence joins TRBV7-9 and TRBJ2-1, with unresolved D. The sample comprised blood. The CDR3 DNA reads TGTGCCAGCAGCCAATCCAGGTCAAACAATGAGCAGTTCTTC. Translation gives CASSQSRSNNEQFF.